These T cell receptor beta chains were read from a single sample in a study of blood T cell repertoires in COVID-19. Clones were sequenced by immunoSEQ multiplex PCR, and TCRdb holds only the in-frame ones, with some missing. This table holds about 270,000 clones, around nine tenths found once. Sequenced material: peripheral blood. These receptors originate from a woman aged 55-70 years who had recovered from COVID-19. The CDR3 runs from the conserved cysteine through the conserved F or W. The order of the fields is clone size, D gene, V gene, J gene, CDR3 DNA, CDR3 protein. A D gene is named only where the DNA matches it firmly. Part of the rows lack a size; the others show once, few, many or a class for expanded clones.

size: .
D: TRBD1
V: TRBV19
J: TRBJ1-2
DNA: TGTGCCAGTAGCGCAGGGGGCGCATTTTACCGCTACACCTTC
CDR3: CASSAGGAFYRYTF

size: .
D: .
V: TRBV3-1/TRBV3-2
J: TRBJ2-2
DNA: TGTGCCAGCAGTGGTAGGGGCACCGGGGAGCTGTTTTTT
CDR3: CASSGRGTGELFF

size: .
D: .
V: TRBV7-2
J: TRBJ1-3
DNA: TGTGCCAGCAGCTTAGGTCCAGGGGTAGGAAACACCATATATTTT
CDR3: CASSLGPGVGNTIYF

size: .
D: TRBD2
V: TRBV11-2
J: TRBJ2-5
DNA: TGTGCCAGCAGCTACTTTGCTAGCGGGCGGAAGACGGAGACCCAGTACTTC
CDR3: CASSYFASGRKTETQYF

size: .
D: TRBD1
V: TRBV7-3
J: TRBJ2-1
DNA: TGTGCCAGCAGCTCTAGGACAGGGCGATCAAACTCCTACAATGAGCAGTTCTTC
CDR3: CASSSRTGRSNSYNEQFF

size: .
D: .
V: TRBV1
J: TRBJ1-3
DNA: TGCACCAGCAGCCAAGAACTCCCTAGCTCTGGAAACACCATATATTTT
CDR3: CTSSQELPSSGNTIYF

size: once
D: .
V: TRBV29-1
J: TRBJ1-2
DNA: TGCAGCGTTGATCCCAGGTACCCCTATGGCTACACCTTC
CDR3: CSVDPRYPYGYTF

size: .
D: .
V: TRBV19
J: TRBJ1-1
DNA: TGTGCCAGTAAGGCGGTCCGGACTATCGCCACTGAAGCTTTCTTT
CDR3: CASKAVRTIATEAFF

size: .
D: TRBD1
V: TRBV9
J: TRBJ1-3
DNA: TGTGCCAGCAGCACCGCAGGGGGCTCTGGAAACACCATATATTTT
CDR3: CASSTAGGSGNTIYF

size: .
D: TRBD2
V: TRBV7-2
J: TRBJ2-7
DNA: TGTGCCAGCAGCTTAAGGACTAGCGGGGGGGCGGGCGAGCAGTACTTC
CDR3: CASSLRTSGGAGEQYF

size: once
D: .
V: TRBV18
J: TRBJ2-2
DNA: TGTGCCAGCTCACCCCGGCAGGTATCATCGAACACCGGGGAGCTGTTTTTT
CDR3: CASSPRQVSSNTGELFF

size: .
D: .
V: TRBV5-6
J: TRBJ2-3
DNA: TGTGCCAGCAGCTTGGTGAGTTCGACACAAGATACGCAGTATTTT
CDR3: CASSLVSSTQDTQYF

size: .
D: TRBD1
V: TRBV7-9
J: TRBJ1-6
DNA: TGTGCCAGCAGCTTCGGGACAGGGTCAGGGATTGATTCACCCCTCCACTTT
CDR3: CASSFGTGSGIDSPLHF

size: once
D: .
V: TRBV7-6
J: TRBJ2-2
DNA: TGTGCCAGCAGCTTAGCGCCGGGGTGGGCCGGGGAGCTGTTTTTT
CDR3: CASSLAPGWAGELFF

size: .
D: .
V: TRBV11-1
J: TRBJ1-2
DNA: TGTGCCAGCAGTCTTCATCAGGGAAACTATGGCTACACCTTC
CDR3: CASSLHQGNYGYTF

size: .
D: TRBD1
V: TRBV11-2
J: TRBJ2-2
DNA: TGTGCCAGCAGCTTAACAGGGGGCTACACCGGGGAGCTGTTTTTT
CDR3: CASSLTGGYTGELFF

size: .
D: .
V: TRBV7-2
J: TRBJ2-7
DNA: TGTGCCAGCAGCCCAGGGGAATTAGGGTCCCACGAGCAGTACTTC
CDR3: CASSPGELGSHEQYF

size: few
D: TRBD1
V: TRBV4-3
J: TRBJ2-2
DNA: TGCGCCAGCAGCCCACTACAGGGGGCCGATACCGGGGAGCTGTTTTTT
CDR3: CASSPLQGADTGELFF

size: once
D: .
V: TRBV4-1
J: TRBJ2-5
DNA: TGCGCCAGCAGCCAAGGGGGGGAGGAGACCCAGTACTTC
CDR3: CASSQGGEETQYF

size: few
D: .
V: TRBV19
J: TRBJ1-2
DNA: TGTGCCAGTAGTATAGTGTCGCAGGCCATCTTCTTC
CDR3: CASSIVSQAIFF

size: .
D: .
V: TRBV5-1
J: TRBJ1-4
DNA: TGCGCCAGCACCGTCGGGGGGTTTAATGAAAAACTGTTTTTT
CDR3: CASTVGGFNEKLFF

size: .
D: TRBD2
V: TRBV4-2
J: TRBJ2-7
DNA: TGTGCCAGCAGCCAGGCCGGGACTAGCGGGTCCTACGAGCAGTACTTC
CDR3: CASSQAGTSGSYEQYF